Listed below are T cell receptor beta chains from one sample, sequenced in a study of radiotherapy plus CTLA-4 blockade in lung cancer. The assay was immunoSEQ multiplex PCR, and TCRdb's table has in-frame clones only and misses some. The sample consists of about 98,000 clones, 80% to 85% of them appearing once. The material was peripheral blood, obtained from a patient treated with radiotherapy plus ipilimumab. The receptors derive from a human donor with non-small cell lung cancer who had a partial response to radiotherapy plus ipilimumab. Both conserved end residues are part of each CDR3. Each record gives: V gene, D gene, clone size, J gene, CDR3 length, CDR3 DNA, CDR3 protein. D genes are given only for firm matches. Part of the rows lack a size; the others show once, few, many or a class for expanded clones.

>TRBV7-3|-|-|TRBJ2-2|16
TGTGCCAGCAGCTTAGGGCAGGGCATAATGGCCGGGGAGCTGTTTTTT
CASSLGQGIMAGELFF
>TRBV18|TRBD1|once|TRBJ1-5|13
TGTGCCAGCTCATCTACAGGGGGGAGGCCCCAGCATTTT
CASSSTGGRPQHF
>TRBV5-4|-|-|TRBJ2-1|15
TGTGCCAGCAGCTTGGGATGGGCCTCCTACAATGAGCAGTTCTTC
CASSLGWASYNEQFF
>TRBV2|-|-|TRBJ2-2|15
TGTGCCAGCAGTGTTCAGGGGTCGAGCACCGGGGAGCTGTTTTTT
CASSVQGSSTGELFF
>TRBV30|-|-|TRBJ2-2|12
TGTGCCTGGAGTTCTAGCACCGGGGAGCTGTTTTTT
CAWSSSTGELFF
>TRBV5-1|TRBD1|-|TRBJ2-7|16
TGCGCCAGCAGCTTGATGGGACAGGAGAGCTCCTACGAGCAGTACTTC
CASSLMGQESSYEQYF
>TRBV11-2|TRBD1|once|TRBJ2-7|14
TGTGCCAGCAGCTTGGGACAGGGTGAGGGCGAGCAGTACTTC
CASSLGQGEGEQYF
>TRBV7-6|-|-|TRBJ2-5|13
TGTGCCAGCAGCCACGGTGGCGGGGAGACCCAGTACTTC
CASSHGGGETQYF
>TRBV18|-|once|TRBJ2-2|15
TGTGCCAGCTCACCATCGCAGGGGTACACCGGGGAGCTGTTTTTT
CASSPSQGYTGELFF
>TRBV6-1|-|-|TRBJ2-1|15
TGTGCCAGCAGCAAACAGGGTTTGTCCTACAATGAGCAGTTCTTC
CASSKQGLSYNEQFF
>TRBV10-1|TRBD1|-|TRBJ2-3|15
TGCGCCAGCAGTGAGGGGGGACAGATCACAGATACGCAGTATTTT
CASSEGGQITDTQYF
>TRBV27|TRBD2|-|TRBJ2-7|12
TGTGCCAGCAGTCGGGGGGGGGACGAGCAGTACTTC
CASSRGGDEQYF
>TRBV27|TRBD1|-|TRBJ1-4|14
TGTGCCAGCAGTTCGCAGGGGGATAATGAAAAACTGTTTTTT
CASSSQGDNEKLFF
>TRBV19|-|-|TRBJ1-5|16
TGTGCCAGTAGTACAAGAGTGGGCCCGGTCAATCAGCCCCAGCATTTT
CASSTRVGPVNQPQHF
>TRBV7-2|-|-|TRBJ2-3|13
TGTGCCAGCAGCCCTCAGGTCACAGATACGCAGTATTTT
CASSPQVTDTQYF
>TRBV28|TRBD1|-|TRBJ2-5|15
TGTGCCAGCAGTTTCCTAGGACAGGGGTCAGAGACCCAGTACTTC
CASSFLGQGSETQYF
>TRBV10-1|-|-|TRBJ1-1|14
TGCGCCAGCAGCCCGGACAGATATAACACTGAAGCTTTCTTT
CASSPDRYNTEAFF
>TRBV27|TRBD2|-|TRBJ2-1|17
TGTGCCAGCAGTCTTAGGCGGCTAGCGGGAGGGCCCTATGAGCAGTTCTTC
CASSLRRLAGGPYEQFF
>TRBV11-1|-|-|TRBJ2-3|14
TGTGCCAGCAGCTTCGGGGGTAGCACAGATACGCAGTATTTT
CASSFGGSTDTQYF
>TRBV5-8|TRBD2|-|TRBJ2-7|17
TGTGCCAGCAGCTTGGGCACTAGCGGGTATATGGCCTACGAGCAGTACTTC
CASSLGTSGYMAYEQYF
>TRBV7-4|TRBD1|-|TRBJ2-7|16
TGTGCCAGCAGCAACAATCGACAGGGGGCGCGGTACGAGCAGTACTTC
CASSNNRQGARYEQYF
>TRBV27|-|-|TRBJ2-7|13
TGTGCCAGCAGTTTATCCGGGGTAGTCGAGCAGTACTTC
CASSLSGVVEQYF
>TRBV12-2|-|-|TRBJ2-1|16
TGTGCAAGTCGCTTAAGAGTAGGGAGCTCCTACAATGAGCAGTTCTTC
CASRLRVGSSYNEQFF
>TRBV9|-|-|TRBJ2-2|16
TGTGCCAGCAGCGTAGACCCTAGCATCTTGGTCGGGGAGCTGTTTTTT
CASSVDPSILVGELFF
>TRBV19|TRBD2|-|TRBJ2-5|16
TGTGCCAGCGCCCGTGGGGTAGCGGGAGCCCAAGAGACCCAGTACTTC
CASARGVAGAQETQYF
>TRBV30|TRBD1|-|TRBJ1-2|13
TGTGCCTGGAGTTTACAGGGGGCGACTGGCTACACCTTC
CAWSLQGATGYTF
>TRBV7-9|-|few|TRBJ2-7|15
TGCGCCAGCAGCCAAGATGGGGCTAGCGACTACGAGCAGTACTTC
CASSQDGASDYEQYF
>TRBV6-6|-|-|TRBJ1-1|13
TGTGCCAGCAGAGACAGGACCGACACTGAAGCTTTCTTT
CASRDRTDTEAFF
>TRBV19|TRBD1|-|TRBJ2-2|13
TGTGCCAGTAGCACGGTCGACAGGGGCGAGCTGTTTTTT
CASSTVDRGELFF
>TRBV11-2|-|-|TRBJ2-7|14
TGTGCCAGCAGCCCAGGGGTGGGGACCTACGAGCAGTACTTC
CASSPGVGTYEQYF
>TRBV14|TRBD2|-|TRBJ2-3|20
TGTGCCAGCAGCCAAGATGAAAGGACTAGCTGGGGTCCCGGCACAGATACGCAGTATTTT
CASSQDERTSWGPGTDTQYF
>TRBV6-4|-|-|TRBJ2-7|15
TGTGCCAGCAGCGCTCACGGAGTGAAAGTCTGCGAGCAGTACTTC
CASSAHGVKVCEQYF
>TRBV29-1|-|-|TRBJ1-1|15
TGCAGCGTGGGGGGGGGACATTACGATAACACTGAAGCTTTCTTT
CSVGGGHYDNTEAFF
>TRBV28|TRBD1|once|TRBJ2-1|15
TGTGCCAGCAGTCGCGCAGGGGGATTTTACAATGAGCAGTTCTTC
CASSRAGGFYNEQFF
>TRBV6-1|-|-|TRBJ1-2|12
TGTGCCAGCATTGATAGTAACTATGGCTACACCTTC
CASIDSNYGYTF
>TRBV10-1|TRBD1|-|TRBJ1-1|15
TGCGCCAGCAGTCCGGGACAGGGGGAGAACACTGAAGCTTTCTTT
CASSPGQGENTEAFF
>TRBV5-1|TRBD1|-|TRBJ1-4|14
TGCGCCAGCAGCTCTGGACAGGGTGGCGAAAAACTGTTTTTT
CASSSGQGGEKLFF
>TRBV28|-|once|TRBJ1-2|15
TGTGCCAGCAGTTTATACCAAGGGGTGAACTATGGCTACACCTTC
CASSLYQGVNYGYTF
>TRBV9|-|-|TRBJ1-5|15
TGTGCCAGCAGCCCGGGGGGGTTCAGTAATCAGCCCCAGCATTTT
CASSPGGFSNQPQHF
>TRBV27|-|-|TRBJ1-3|14
TGTGCCAGCCACCCCCGGGGAGGTGGAAACACCATATATTTT
CASHPRGGGNTIYF
>TRBV7-2|TRBD2|-|TRBJ2-1|15
TGTGCCAGCAGCATAGGACTAGCGGGCAACAATGAGCAGTTCTTC
CASSIGLAGNNEQFF
>TRBV2|TRBD2|-|TRBJ2-7|15
TGTGCCAGCACCTACCGGACTAGCGGGAGCGACGAGCAGTACTTC
CASTYRTSGSDEQYF
>TRBV2|-|-|TRBJ2-2|14
TGTGCCAGCAGTCCTTCTTCGGTCACCGGGGAGCTGTTTTTT
CASSPSSVTGELFF
>TRBV28|TRBD1|-|TRBJ2-1|15
TGTGCCAGCAGTTCCTCGGGACAGGGGCTCAATGAGCAGTTCTTC
CASSSSGQGLNEQFF
>TRBV7-9|-|-|TRBJ2-7|13
TGTGCCAGCAGCTTAGGTCAGATTTACGAGCAGTACTTC
CASSLGQIYEQYF
>TRBV28|-|once|TRBJ1-1|15
TGTGCCAGCAAGACTCCGGGATCCCCTAACACTGAAGCTTTCTTT
CASKTPGSPNTEAFF